This T cell receptor beta chain was recorded in a study of T cell repertoires in cytomegalovirus infection (dated by TCRdb to the late 2010s). About the full investigation: Recently identified HLA-C-restricted CMV epitopes, whose presentation resists viral immunomodulation, were targeted by peptide stimulations together with well-studied HLA-B-restricted epitopes. Because public TCR beta signatures pointed to carriage of CMV infection together with the matching HLA type, the HLA type of each donor mattered for the analysis. Summary of the overall study and its limitations: In both this cohort and an independent roughly 350-donor cohort, the cumulative frequency of public TCR beta family members distinguished carriers of CMV infection plus the relevant HLA type. The ex vivo response was dominated by HLA-C-restricted CMV-specific TCR beta clonotypes, which also provided the single most frequent clonotype in two of eight donors.

Data came from an Illumina HiSeq 1500. TCRdb reanalyzed the raw reads on its own, using fastp at Q25 for trimming and MiXCR for clone calling, and kept in-frame beta chains. Rows merge per CDR3 protein into single entries with the most common DNA and genes. The sample table shows some 480,000 distinct CDR3 sequences, and 33% are seen once. 15% to 20% of the sample goes to the ten largest clones. V loses 5 bases, J loses 2 bases, and the germline ends lie 16 bases apart. CDR1 is given as DFQATT and CDR2 as SNEGSKA, both from the germline V gene (reference sequence). The CDR3 has 14 amino acids, counting the end cysteine and phenylalanine. Left in the record is the CDR3 DNA by itself, 42 bases read in frame from the first base. Concerning this clonotype itself: Its antigen is still unknown. Nothing much larger sits one base from this clone, and base qualities are not available.

Read against the paper, the sample's treatment or condition label means: in vitro stimulation with specific CMV peptide epitopes to enrich CMV-specific T cells. This sample comprised cultured PBMCs, obtained from culture after CMV antigen stimulation. Recombination joined TRBV20-1 with TRBJ2-7; the D gene is possibly TRBD2, with 5 bases matching. The receptor was isolated from a human donor in good health (CMV status not recorded). Some clones in this sample may be carry-over from other donors' samples. The CDR3 reads CSAQPTSGPYEQYF. DNA sequence: TGCAGTGCTCAACCCACTAGTGGGCCCTACGAGCAGTACTTC.